The next 9 T cell receptor beta chains were all read from a single sample in a study of blood T cells in healthy people across ages. A second roughly 7 to 11 cycle PCR used barcoded and J-beta primers. TCRdb re-called the 5' RACE reads through MiXCR, storing one row per CDR3 protein. The table records around 1,000,000 distinct CDR3 sequences, approximately 25% of them present only once. These sequences were also reported in another study, on T cells of mothers and their children.

Sequencing was performed on blood. These receptors were taken from a girl aged 2-10 years in good health.

J is TRBJ1-2 and V is TRBV6-5; D is perhaps TRBD1 (5 bases). CDR3 length: 15 residues. The germline gives CDR1 MNHEY, CDR2 SVGAGI. Trimming left V 6 bases short and J 4 bases short, with 18 bases between. The DNA of the CDR3 is TGTGCCAGCAGATTACAGGATTCTAGGGGCTATGGCTACACCTTC. Residues: CASRLQDSRGYGYTF.

The chain carries TRBV6-4 and TRBJ2-3; 8 bases map to TRBD2. J gave up 4 bases and V 0 bases, and 6 bases lay outside the gene matches. This CDR3 spans 16 amino acids. CDR1 MRHNA and CDR2 SNTAGT come from the germline V gene. As DNA, the CDR3 is TGTGCCAGCAGTGACTCGAATCGGGGGGGGCCAGATACGCAGTATTTT. It specifies CASSDSNRGGPDTQYF.

The chain combines TRBV4-2 with TRBJ2-6, with unresolved D. The length of the CDR3 is 16 residues. Germline lookup yields CDR1 LGHNA and CDR2 YNFKEQ. V lost 0 bases to trimming and J lost 0 bases, with 6 bases between them. The CDR3: CASSQDTGSGANVLTF. In DNA form, the CDR3 reads TGTGCCAGCAGCCAAGATACCGGCTCTGGGGCCAACGTCCTGACTTTC.

The V gene is TRBV29-1, the J gene TRBJ2-7; D possibly matches TRBD1 or TRBD2 (5 bases each). The CDR3 extends over 13 amino acids. CDR1 SQVTM and CDR2 ANQGSEA come from the germline V gene. Trimming left V 6 bases short and J 7 bases short, with 19 bases between. The CDR3 coding sequence is TGCAGCGTACCCGACTGGGGGACGGGGGAGCAGTACTTC. It is translated as CSVPDWGTGEQYF.

Comment on this clonotype: Its ends do not fully match the called genes, so a read error is possible. The gene calls are TRBV4-3 and TRBJ2-3; D could derive from TRBD1 or TRBD2 (6 bases each). Germline CDR1 reads LGHNA; CDR2 reads YSLEER. CDR3 length: 17 residues. CDR3 in DNA: TGCGCCGGCAGCCAAGGGTCCTGGGGGGCTCTTGGGGATACGCAGTATTTT. Its protein is CAGSQGSWGALGDTQYF.

The chain uses TRBV29-1 and TRBJ2-1, with 10 bases fitting TRBD2. Germline trimming cut 2 bases from V and 8 bases from J; bases unmatched to any gene: 9. Germline values: CDR1 SQVTM, CDR2 ANQGSEA. The CDR3 runs to 15 residues. DNA for the CDR3: TGCAGCGTTGAACAAACTAGCGGGATTCTATATGAGCAGTTCTTC. Translating it yields CSVEQTSGILYEQFF.

The V gene is TRBV7-8, the J gene TRBJ2-1; 8 nucleotides align to TRBD2. This CDR3 region has 14 residues. Germline V gene sequence: CDR1 SGHVS, CDR2 FQNEAQ. The junction had 5 bases not matched to a gene; V was cut back by 1 base and J by 9 bases. The CDR3 here is CASSLVPAGVEQFF. The CDR3 coding sequence is TGTGCCAGCAGCTTAGTTCCAGCGGGGGTTGAGCAGTTCTTC.

The chain uses TRBV7-2 and TRBJ2-5; 7 bases match TRBD2. The end of the DNA fits TRBJ2-7 better, so the J call may be wrong. The V gene's germline CDR1 is SGHTA and CDR2 FQGNSA. There are 16 residues in the CDR3. Here the CDR3 reads CASSLSGDPFSYEQYF. The CDR3 DNA follows: TGTGCCAGCAGCTTGAGCGGGGATCCCTTCTCCTACGAGCAGTACTTC.

The chain is built from TRBV20-1 and TRBJ2-1, with 8 bases fitting TRBD2. V gave up 7 bases and J gave up 6 bases; unmatched junction bases: 5. The V gene's germline CDR1 is DFQATT and CDR2 SNEGSKA (reference sequence). This CDR3 is 12 amino acids long. The CDR3 protein is CSVLAGSNEQFF. The DNA for the CDR3 is TGCAGTGTTCTAGCGGGTAGCAATGAGCAGTTCTTC.